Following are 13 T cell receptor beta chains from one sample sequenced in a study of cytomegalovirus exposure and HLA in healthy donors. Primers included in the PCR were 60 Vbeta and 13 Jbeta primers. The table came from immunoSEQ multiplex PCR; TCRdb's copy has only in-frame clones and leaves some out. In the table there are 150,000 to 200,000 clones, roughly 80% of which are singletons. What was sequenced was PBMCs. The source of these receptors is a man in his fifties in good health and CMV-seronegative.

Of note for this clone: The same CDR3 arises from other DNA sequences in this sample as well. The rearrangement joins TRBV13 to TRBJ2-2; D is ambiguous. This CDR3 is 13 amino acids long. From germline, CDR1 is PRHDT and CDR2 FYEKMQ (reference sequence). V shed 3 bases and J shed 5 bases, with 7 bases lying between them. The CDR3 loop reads CASSFRLTGELFF. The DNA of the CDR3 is TGTGCCAGCAGCTTCAGGCTGACCGGGGAGCTGTTTTTT.

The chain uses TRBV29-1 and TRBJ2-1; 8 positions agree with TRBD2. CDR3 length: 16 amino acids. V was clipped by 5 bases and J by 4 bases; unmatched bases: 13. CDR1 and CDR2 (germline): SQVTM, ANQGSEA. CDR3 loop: CSVLERGPSFYNEQFF. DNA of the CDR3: TGCAGCGTTTTGGAGCGGGGGCCCTCCTTTTACAATGAGCAGTTCTTC.

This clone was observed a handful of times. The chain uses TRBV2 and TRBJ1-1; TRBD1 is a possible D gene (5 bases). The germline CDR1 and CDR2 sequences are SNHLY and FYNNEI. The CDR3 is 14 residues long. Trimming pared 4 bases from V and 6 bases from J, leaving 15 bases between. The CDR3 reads CASSGRGIQAEAFF. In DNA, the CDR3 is TGTGCCAGCAGTGGAAGGGGAATACAGGCTGAAGCTTTCTTT.

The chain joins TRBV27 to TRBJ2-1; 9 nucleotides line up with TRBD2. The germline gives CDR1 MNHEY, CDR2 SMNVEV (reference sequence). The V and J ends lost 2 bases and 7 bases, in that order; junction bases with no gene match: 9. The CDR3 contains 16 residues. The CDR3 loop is CASSLPNSGGTNEQFF. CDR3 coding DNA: TGTGCCAGCAGTTTACCCAATAGCGGGGGAACTAATGAGCAGTTCTTC.

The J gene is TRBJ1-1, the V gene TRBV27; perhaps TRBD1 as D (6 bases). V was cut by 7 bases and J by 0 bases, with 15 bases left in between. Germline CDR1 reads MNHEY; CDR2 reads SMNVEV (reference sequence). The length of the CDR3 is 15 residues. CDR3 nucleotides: TGTGCCAGCACTCACAGGGCCGGGGTGAACACTGAAGCTTTCTTT. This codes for CASTHRAGVNTEAFF.

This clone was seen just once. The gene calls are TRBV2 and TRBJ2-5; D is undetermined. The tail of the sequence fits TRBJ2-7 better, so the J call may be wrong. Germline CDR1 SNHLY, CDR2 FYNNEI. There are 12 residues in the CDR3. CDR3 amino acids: CASRLEAYEQYF. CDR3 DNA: TGTGCCAGCAGGCTAGAGGCCTACGAGCAGTACTTC.

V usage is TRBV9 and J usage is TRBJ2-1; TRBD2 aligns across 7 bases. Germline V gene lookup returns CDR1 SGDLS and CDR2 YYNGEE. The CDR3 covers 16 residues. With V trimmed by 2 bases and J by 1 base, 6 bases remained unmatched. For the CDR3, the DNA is TGTGCCAGCAGCGTCGAGGCGGGGGTTTCCTACAATGAGCAGTTCTTC. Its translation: CASSVEAGVSYNEQFF.

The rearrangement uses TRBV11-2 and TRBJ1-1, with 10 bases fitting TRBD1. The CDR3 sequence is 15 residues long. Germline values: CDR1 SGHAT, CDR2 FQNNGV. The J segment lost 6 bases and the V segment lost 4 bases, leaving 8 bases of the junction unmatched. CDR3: CASSSGQGGRAEAFF. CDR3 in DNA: TGTGCCAGCAGCTCAGGACAGGGGGGAAGAGCTGAAGCTTTCTTT.

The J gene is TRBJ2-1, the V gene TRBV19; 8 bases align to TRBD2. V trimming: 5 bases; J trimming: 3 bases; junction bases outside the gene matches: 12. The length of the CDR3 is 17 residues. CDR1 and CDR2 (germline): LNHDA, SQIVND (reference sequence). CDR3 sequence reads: CASSPIGGSGDYNEQFF. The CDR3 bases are TGTGCCAGTAGTCCCATAGGGGGTAGCGGGGACTACAATGAGCAGTTCTTC. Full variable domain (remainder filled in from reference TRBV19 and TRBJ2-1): DGGITQSPKYLFRKEGQNVTLSCEQNLNHDAMYWYRQDPGQGLRLIYYSQIVNDFQKGDIAEGYSVSREKKESFPLTVTSAQKNPTAFYLCASSPIGGSGDYNEQFFGPGTRLTVL.

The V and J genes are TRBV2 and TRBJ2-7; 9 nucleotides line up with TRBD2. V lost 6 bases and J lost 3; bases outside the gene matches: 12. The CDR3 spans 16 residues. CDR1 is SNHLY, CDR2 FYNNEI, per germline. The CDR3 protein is CASRIAGEALLYEQYF. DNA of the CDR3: TGTGCCAGCAGGATAGCGGGGGAGGCCCTCCTCTACGAGCAGTACTTC.

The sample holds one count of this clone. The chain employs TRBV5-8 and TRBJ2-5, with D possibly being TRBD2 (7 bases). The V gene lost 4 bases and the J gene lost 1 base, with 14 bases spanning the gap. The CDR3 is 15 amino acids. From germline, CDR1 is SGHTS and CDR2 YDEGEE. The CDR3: CASSGRRGPQETQYF. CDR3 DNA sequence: TGTGCCAGCAGCGGACGGCGGGGGCCCCAAGAGACCCAGTACTTC.

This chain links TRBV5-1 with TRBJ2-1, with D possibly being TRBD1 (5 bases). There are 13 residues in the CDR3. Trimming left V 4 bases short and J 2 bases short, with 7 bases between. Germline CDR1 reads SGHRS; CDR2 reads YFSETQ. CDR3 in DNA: TGCGCCAGCAGCGGGGCCACCTACAATGAGCAGTTCTTC. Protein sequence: CASSGATYNEQFF.

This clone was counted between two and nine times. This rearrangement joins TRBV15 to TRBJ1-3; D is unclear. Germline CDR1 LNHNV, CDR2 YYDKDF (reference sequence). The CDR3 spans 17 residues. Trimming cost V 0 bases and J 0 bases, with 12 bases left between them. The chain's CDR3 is CATSRDVQAISGNTIYF. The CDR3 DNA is TGTGCCACCAGCAGAGATGTTCAGGCTATCTCTGGAAACACCATATATTTT. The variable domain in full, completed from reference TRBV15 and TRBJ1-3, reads DAMVIQNPRYQVTQFGKPVTLSCSQTLNHNVMYWYQQKSSQAPKLLFHYYDKDFNNEADTPDNFQSRRPNTSFCFLDIRSPGLGDTAMYLCATSRDVQAISGNTIYFGEGSWLTVV.